Presented here are 12 T cell receptor beta chains from one specimen sequenced in a study of blood T cells in healthy people across ages (dated by TCRdb to the mid-2010s). The receptor library was made with 5' RACE. The sequencer was an Illumina HiSeq 2500. A second PCR of roughly 7 to 12 cycles was run with a J-beta primer mix and a sample-barcoded 5' primer. TCRdb cleaned the public reads at Q25 with fastp, built clones with MiXCR and kept in-frame beta chains. Rows with one shared CDR3 protein collapse into an entry with the most common genes and DNA. The sample has a few hundred thousand distinct CDR3 sequences on record, approximately 52% of them singletons. The ten largest clonotypes hold 51% of the sample. The sequenced sample was blood. These receptors were collected from a man aged 60 to 75 in good health.

Points on this clonotype: At one end the junction does not follow the germline gene, possibly because of a read error. The gene calls are TRBV20-1 and TRBJ1-2; 10 nucleotides agree with TRBD1. The CDR3 spans 13 residues. CDR1 is DFQATT, CDR2 SNEGSKA, per germline (reference sequence). The CDR3 spells CSALRQGAGGHTF. CDR3 nucleotides: TGCAGTGCTCTCAGACAGGGGGCAGGTGGCCACACCTTC.

J is TRBJ1-2 and V is TRBV14; 7 bases are shared with TRBD1. The CDR3 contains 14 residues. The V gene end was trimmed by 5 bases and the J gene end by 8 bases; junction bases not matched to a gene: 11. Looked up from germline, CDR1 is SGHDN and CDR2 is FVKESK. CDR3 residues: CASSLIQGSRGYTF. For the CDR3, the DNA is TGTGCCAGCAGCTTGATACAGGGGTCTAGGGGCTACACCTTC. Drawing the rest from reference TRBV14 and TRBJ1-2, the complete variable domain is EAGVTQFPSHSVIEKGQTVTLRCDPISGHDNLYWYRRVMGKEIKFLLHFVKESKQDESGMPNNRFLAERTGGTYSTLKVQPAELEDSGVYFCASSLIQGSRGYTFGSGTRLTVV.

This clonotype was counted a single time. The V gene is TRBV5-1, the J gene TRBJ2-3; unclear D gene. V was clipped by 6 bases and J by 2 bases, with 16 bases between them. The CDR3 covers 15 residues. In germline, CDR1 is SGHRS, CDR2 YFSETQ. For the CDR3, the DNA is TGCGCCAGCAACGTGCAGAACTTAAACACAGATACGCAGTATTTT. It encodes CASNVQNLNTDTQYF.

V usage is TRBV7-2 and J usage is TRBJ2-5; unclear D gene. Germline-derived CDR1 and CDR2 are SGHTA and FQGNSA. The CDR3 runs 13 residues. V lost 4 bases and J 5 bases, leaving 11 bases between the germline ends. The CDR3 loop reads CASSSLTAETQYF. The CDR3 DNA reads as TGTGCCAGCAGCTCCCTAACGGCGGAGACCCAGTACTTC.

The chain uses TRBV6-1 and TRBJ2-6, with D perhaps TRBD1 (6 bases). Per germline, CDR1 MNHNS and CDR2 SASEGT. This CDR3 contains 17 residues. V was trimmed by 8 bases and J by 0 bases, leaving 17 bases between them. The chain's CDR3 is CASRRGTTHSGANVLTF. The CDR3 DNA reads as TGTGCCAGCCGAAGGGGGACCACCCACTCTGGGGCCAACGTCCTGACTTTC.

The chain carries TRBV7-2 and TRBJ2-1, with D uncertain. The CDR3 consists of 13 residues. V lost 5 bases to trimming and J lost 5 bases, with 10 bases between them. Germline V gene sequence: CDR1 SGHTA, CDR2 FQGNSA. CDR3 DNA: TGTGCCAGCAGCCCTTGGGATAACAATGAGCAGTTCTTC. Protein sequence: CASSPWDNNEQFF.

The CDR3 loop reads CASSQRTRAGYNEQYF. CDR3 nucleotide sequence: TGTGCCAGCAGCCAAAGGACCCGAGCGGGTTACAATGAGCAGTACTTC. The chain couples TRBV6-1 to TRBJ2-5, with D possibly TRBD2 on 6 matching bases. V was clipped by 6 bases and J by 11 bases, with 28 bases between them. The CDR3 contains 16 residues. Germline CDR1 and CDR2: MNHNS and SASEGT.

The rearrangement joins TRBV12-3 or TRBV12-4 to TRBJ2-1, with 9 bases lining up with TRBD1. Trimming removed 6 bases from V and 6 bases from J; junction bases left unmatched: 6. The CDR3 loop spans 14 amino acids. As DNA, the CDR3 is TGTGCCAGCAGCTTCCCGGGACAGGGCAATGAGCAGTTCTTC. It codes for CASSFPGQGNEQFF.

The V gene is TRBV5-1, the J gene TRBJ2-7, with 7 bases lining up with TRBD1. Judging by the DNA end, TRBJ2-5 fits better; the J call may be wrong. CDR3 length equals 15 residues. The germline gives CDR1 SGHRS, CDR2 YFSETQ. Here the CDR3 reads CASSPPQGIVETQYF. The CDR3 region has the DNA TGCGCCAGCAGCCCCCCACAGGGGATTGTAGAGACCCAGTACTTC.

The V and J genes are TRBV20-1 and TRBJ2-7; a possible D gene is TRBD1 (5 bases). This CDR3 is built from 11 residues. The ends were cut back, 3 bases at V and 3 bases at J, with 6 bases in the middle. Germline V gene data show CDR1 as DFQATT and CDR2 as SNEGSKA (reference sequence). The CDR3 coding sequence is TGCAGTGCTAGGGACAACTACGAGCAGTACTTC. As protein: CSARDNYEQYF.

The chain is built from TRBV7-2 and TRBJ1-1; TRBD1 might be the D (5 bases). There are 11 residues in the CDR3. The germline V and J ends were trimmed by 5 bases and 8 bases, with 9 bases remaining between them. Germline lookup yields CDR1 SGHTA and CDR2 FQGNSA. The CDR3: CASSRQWEAFF. The CDR3 nucleotides read TGTGCCAGCAGCCGACAGTGGGAAGCTTTCTTT.

The V and J genes are TRBV10-2 and TRBJ1-1; D remains ambiguous. Germline V gene sequence: CDR1 WSHSY, CDR2 SAAADI. Trimming took off 0 bases at V and 10 bases at J, with 12 bases between the two ends. This CDR3 has 13 residues. CDR3: CASSESKTRVAFF. CDR3 DNA: TGCGCCAGCAGTGAGTCGAAGACGCGCGTAGCTTTCTTT.